This entry lists 7 T cell receptor beta chains sequenced from one sample in a study of cytomegalovirus exposure and HLA in healthy donors. The PCR made use of 60 Vbeta and 13 Jbeta primers. Clones were read by immunoSEQ multiplex PCR, and TCRdb kept only the in-frame ones, dropping some. There are roughly 190,000 clones in the sample; roughly nine tenths occur only once, and around 0.99% lies in the top ten. The sample taken for sequencing was PBMCs. The receptors derive from a boy aged 2 to 10 in good health and CMV-seronegative.

This rearrangement joins TRBV15 to TRBJ2-5, with 9 nucleotides matching TRBD1. The CDR3 is made up of 15 amino acids. From germline, CDR1 is LNHNV and CDR2 YYDKDF (reference sequence). V shed 3 bases, J shed 14 bases, and the junction held 16 bases outside the gene matches. This CDR3 is CATSRVTGGSDPLYF. In nucleotides, the CDR3 is TGTGCCACCAGCAGGGTGACAGGGGGGAGTGATCCCCTATACTTC.

The rearrangement uses TRBV5-1 and TRBJ1-2; D is uncertain. CDR1 is SGHRS and CDR2 is YFSETQ in the germline V gene. The CDR3 extends over 17 amino acids. Trimming removed 4 bases at V and 3 bases at J, with 22 bases between. The DNA of the CDR3 is TGCGCCAGCAGCCCGCGGAGGGTTTTAATAGAGGACTATGGCTACACCTTC. It is translated as CASSPRRVLIEDYGYTF. Based on the CDR3 plus reference TRBV5-1 and TRBJ1-2, the full variable domain is KAGVTQTPRYLIKTRGQQVTLSCSPISGHRSVSWYQQTPGQGLQFLFEYFSETQRNKGNFPGRFSGRQFSNSRSEMNVSTLELGDSALYLCASSPRRVLIEDYGYTFGSGTRLTVV.

The rearrangement links TRBV6-1 to TRBJ2-7; D is unclear. Trimming took 2 bases from V and 3 from J, leaving 11 bases between them. The CDR3 covers 14 residues. Germline values: CDR1 MNHNS, CDR2 SASEGT. CDR3 region: CASSESARHYEQYF. The DNA for the CDR3 is TGTGCCAGCAGTGAATCAGCCAGGCACTACGAGCAGTACTTC.

This chain connects TRBV30 to TRBJ1-1; D may be TRBD1 (6 bases). The V gene's germline CDR1 is GTSNPN and CDR2 SVGIG (reference sequence). The CDR3 loop spans 12 amino acids. V dropped 7 bases and J dropped 11 bases, with 20 bases sitting between them. CDR3 nucleotide sequence: TGTGCCTCAAGAGACAGTAAGGGGGATGCTTTCTTT. Its translation: CASRDSKGDAFF.

The V gene is TRBV10-3, the J gene TRBJ2-2; D is undetermined. CDR3 length: 18 residues. Germline assignment: CDR1 ENHRY and CDR2 SYGVKD. The ends were cut back, 0 bases at V and 3 bases at J, with 17 bases in the middle. The CDR3 loop is CAISESPPEAIDTGELFF. CDR3 coding DNA: TGTGCCATCAGTGAGTCGCCGCCCGAAGCGATAGACACCGGGGAGCTGTTTTTT.

This clone was counted only a few times. J is TRBJ1-1 and V is TRBV7-9; perhaps TRBD1 as D (6 bases). CDR1 is SEHNR, CDR2 FQNEAQ, per germline (reference sequence). Trimming stripped 5 bases from V and 8 bases from J, with 15 bases between. The CDR3 spans 13 residues. CDR3 sequence: CASSPALGTEAFF. In nucleotides, the CDR3 is TGTGCCAGCAGCCCGGCTTTAGGGACAGAAGCTTTCTTT.

The rearrangement links TRBV28 to TRBJ1-2; no firm D call. Germline V CDR1 and CDR2: MDHEN, SYDVKM. V gave up 6 bases and J gave up 7 bases, with 18 bases separating them. The CDR3 is 14 amino acids. For the CDR3, the DNA is TGTGCCAGCAGCCTTCCGGGAGGGTTGGGTGGCTACACCTTC. Its translation is CASSLPGGLGGYTF.